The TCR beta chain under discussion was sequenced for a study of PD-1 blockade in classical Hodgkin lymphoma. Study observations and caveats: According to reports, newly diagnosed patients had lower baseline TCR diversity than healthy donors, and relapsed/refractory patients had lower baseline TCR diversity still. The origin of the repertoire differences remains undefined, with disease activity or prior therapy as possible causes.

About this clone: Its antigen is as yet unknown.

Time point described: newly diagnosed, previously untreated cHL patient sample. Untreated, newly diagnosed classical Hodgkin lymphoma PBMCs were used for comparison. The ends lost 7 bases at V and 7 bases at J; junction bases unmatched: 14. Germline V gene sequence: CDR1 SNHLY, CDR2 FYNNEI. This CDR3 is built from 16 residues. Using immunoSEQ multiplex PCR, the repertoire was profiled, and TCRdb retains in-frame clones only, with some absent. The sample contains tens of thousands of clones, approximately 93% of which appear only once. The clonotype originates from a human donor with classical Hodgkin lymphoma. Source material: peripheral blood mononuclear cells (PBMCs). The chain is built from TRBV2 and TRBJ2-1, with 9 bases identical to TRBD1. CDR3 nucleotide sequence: TGTGCCAGCATCCGGGACAGGGAAGGGGGAATGAATGAGCAGTTCTTC. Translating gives CASIRDREGGMNEQFF.